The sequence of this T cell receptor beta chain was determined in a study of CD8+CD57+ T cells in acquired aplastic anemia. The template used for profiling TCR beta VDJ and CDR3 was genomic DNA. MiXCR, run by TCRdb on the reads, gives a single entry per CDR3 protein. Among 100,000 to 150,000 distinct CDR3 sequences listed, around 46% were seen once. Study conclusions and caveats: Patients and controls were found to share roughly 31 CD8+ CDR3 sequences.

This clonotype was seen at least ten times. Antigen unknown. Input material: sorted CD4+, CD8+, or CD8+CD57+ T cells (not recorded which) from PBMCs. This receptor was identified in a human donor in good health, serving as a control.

DNA of the CDR3: TGTGCCAGCAGCCCTCGCGGACAGGGTATTAGTTCACCCCTCCACTTT. Protein product: CASSPRGQGISSPLHF. This rearrangement joins TRBV3-1 to TRBJ1-6, with 8 positions matching TRBD1. CDR1 is LGHDT, CDR2 YNNKEL, per germline (reference sequence). The CDR3 has 16 amino acids. Trimming cost V 4 bases and J 9 bases; bases outside gene matches: 11.